A single T cell receptor (beta chain) is shown here with its context. The data belong to a study of blood T cell repertoires in COVID-19. Overall study context: Acute and convalescent COVID-19 specimens originated in the United States, Italy and Spain. Sources were T cells, B-cell-depleted T cells, or PBMCs; the material itself was cDNA or gDNA.

CDR1 and CDR2 (germline): SGDLS, YYNGEE. The length of the CDR3 is 16 residues. V was clipped by 0 bases and J by 7 bases; unmatched bases: 8. In the authors' methods: Amplification of reference gene primers provided the estimated nucleated cell counts. TCRdb's copy holds only in-frame clones and misses some; the assay was immunoSEQ multiplex PCR. V and J calls and clone size are copied from that table; D and trimming were computed from the DNA. Of 150,000 to 200,000 clones in the sample, roughly 90% were seen once. The TCR comes from a man aged 45-60 years with acute or convalescent COVID-19. This chain links TRBV9 with TRBJ2-3; 10 nucleotides align to TRBD2. The sequencing input was peripheral blood. The CDR3 sequence: CASSVELAGVANTQYF. CDR3 nucleotides: TGTGCCAGCAGCGTAGAGCTAGCGGGGGTGGCGAATACGCAGTATTTT.